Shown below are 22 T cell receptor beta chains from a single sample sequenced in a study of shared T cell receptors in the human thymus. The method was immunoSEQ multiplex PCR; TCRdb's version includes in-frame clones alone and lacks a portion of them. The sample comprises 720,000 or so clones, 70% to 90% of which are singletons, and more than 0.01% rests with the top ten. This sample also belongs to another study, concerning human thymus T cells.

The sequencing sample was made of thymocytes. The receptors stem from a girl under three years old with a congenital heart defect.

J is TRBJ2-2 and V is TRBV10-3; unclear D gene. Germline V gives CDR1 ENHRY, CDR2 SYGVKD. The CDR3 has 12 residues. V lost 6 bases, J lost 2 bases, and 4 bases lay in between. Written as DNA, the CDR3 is TGTGCCATCAGCCTCAACACCGGGGAGCTGTTTTTT. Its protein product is CAISLNTGELFF.

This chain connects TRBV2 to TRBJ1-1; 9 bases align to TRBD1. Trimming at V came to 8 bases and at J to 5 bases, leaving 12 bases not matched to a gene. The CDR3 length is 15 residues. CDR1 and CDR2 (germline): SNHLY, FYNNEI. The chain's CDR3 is CASYSGRTGATEAFF. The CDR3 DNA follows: TGTGCCAGCTACAGCGGCCGGACAGGGGCTACTGAAGCTTTCTTT.

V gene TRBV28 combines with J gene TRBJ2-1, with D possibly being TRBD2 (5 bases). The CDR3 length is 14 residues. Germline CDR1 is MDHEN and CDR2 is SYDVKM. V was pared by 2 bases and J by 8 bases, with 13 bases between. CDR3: CASSLLGVIDEQFF. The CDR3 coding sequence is TGTGCCAGCAGTTTACTCGGGGTGATCGATGAGCAGTTCTTC.

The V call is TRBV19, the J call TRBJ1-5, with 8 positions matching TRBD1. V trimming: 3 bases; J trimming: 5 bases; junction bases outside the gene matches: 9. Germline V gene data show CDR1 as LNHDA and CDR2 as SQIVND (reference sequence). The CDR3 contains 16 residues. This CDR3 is CASSMGGTGLYQPQHF. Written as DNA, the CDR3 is TGTGCCAGTAGTATGGGCGGGACAGGATTATATCAGCCCCAGCATTTT.

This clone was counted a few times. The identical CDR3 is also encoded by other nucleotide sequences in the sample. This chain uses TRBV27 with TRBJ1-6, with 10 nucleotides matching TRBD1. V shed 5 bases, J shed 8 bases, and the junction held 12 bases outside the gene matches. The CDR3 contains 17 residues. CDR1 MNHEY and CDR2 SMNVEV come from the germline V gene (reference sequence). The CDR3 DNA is TGTGCCAGCAGTACCCAAAACCCGGGACAGGGGTATTCACCCCTCCACTTT. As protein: CASSTQNPGQGYSPLHF.

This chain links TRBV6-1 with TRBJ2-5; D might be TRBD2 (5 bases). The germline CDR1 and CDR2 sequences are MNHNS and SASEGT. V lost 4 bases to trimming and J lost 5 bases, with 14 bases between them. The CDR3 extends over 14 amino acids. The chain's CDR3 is CASSGTPGGETQYF. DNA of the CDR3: TGTGCCAGCAGTGGGACTCCCGGCGGGGAGACCCAGTACTTC.

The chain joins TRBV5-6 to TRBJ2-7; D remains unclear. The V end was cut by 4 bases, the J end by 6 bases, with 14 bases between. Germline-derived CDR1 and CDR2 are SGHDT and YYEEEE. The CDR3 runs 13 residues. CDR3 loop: CASSQRELPEQYF. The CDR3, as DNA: TGTGCCAGCAGCCAACGAGAACTACCCGAGCAGTACTTC.

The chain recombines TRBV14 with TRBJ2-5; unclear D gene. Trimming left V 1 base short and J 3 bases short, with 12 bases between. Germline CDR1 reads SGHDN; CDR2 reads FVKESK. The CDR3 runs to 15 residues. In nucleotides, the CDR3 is TGTGCCAGCAGCCAAGTGTATATCCGGGAAGAGACCCAGTACTTC. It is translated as CASSQVYIREETQYF.

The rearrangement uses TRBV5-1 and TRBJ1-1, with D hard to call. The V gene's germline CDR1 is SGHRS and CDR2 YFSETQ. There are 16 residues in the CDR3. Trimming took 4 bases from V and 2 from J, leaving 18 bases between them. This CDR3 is CASSPSSDTHNTEAFF. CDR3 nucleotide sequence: TGCGCCAGCAGCCCTTCTTCTGACACCCACAACACTGAAGCTTTCTTT.

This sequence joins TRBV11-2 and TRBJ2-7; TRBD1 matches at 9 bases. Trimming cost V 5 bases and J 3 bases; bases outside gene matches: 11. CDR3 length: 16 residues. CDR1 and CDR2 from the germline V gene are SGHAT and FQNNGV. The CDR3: CASSHTGQGGYYEQYF. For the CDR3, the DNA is TGTGCCAGCAGCCATACGGGACAGGGTGGTTACTACGAGCAGTACTTC.

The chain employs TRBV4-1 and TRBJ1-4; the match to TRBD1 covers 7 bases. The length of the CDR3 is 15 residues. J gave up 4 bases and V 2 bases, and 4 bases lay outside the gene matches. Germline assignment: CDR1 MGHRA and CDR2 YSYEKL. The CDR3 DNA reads TGCGCCAGCAGCCAAATTGGACAGGATAATGAAAAACTGTTTTTT. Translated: CASSQIGQDNEKLFF.

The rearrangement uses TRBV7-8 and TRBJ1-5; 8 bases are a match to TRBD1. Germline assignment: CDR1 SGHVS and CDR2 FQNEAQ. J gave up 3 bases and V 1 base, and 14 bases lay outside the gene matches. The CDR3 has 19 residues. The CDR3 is CASSLEYRSGTGINQPQHF. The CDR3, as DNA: TGTGCCAGCAGCTTAGAATACCGGTCTGGGACAGGTATCAATCAGCCCCAGCATTTT.

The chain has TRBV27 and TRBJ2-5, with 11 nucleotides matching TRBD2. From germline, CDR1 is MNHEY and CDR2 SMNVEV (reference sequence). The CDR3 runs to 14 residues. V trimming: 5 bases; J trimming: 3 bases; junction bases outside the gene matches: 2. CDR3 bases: TGTGCCAGCAGTCCGACTAGCGGGGAAGAGACCCAGTACTTC. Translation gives CASSPTSGEETQYF.

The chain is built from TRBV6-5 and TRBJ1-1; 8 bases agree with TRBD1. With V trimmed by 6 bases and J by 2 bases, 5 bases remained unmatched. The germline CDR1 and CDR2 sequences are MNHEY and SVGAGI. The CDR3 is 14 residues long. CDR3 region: CASRTGDGNTEAFF. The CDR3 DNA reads TGTGCCAGCAGGACAGGGGACGGAAACACTGAAGCTTTCTTT.

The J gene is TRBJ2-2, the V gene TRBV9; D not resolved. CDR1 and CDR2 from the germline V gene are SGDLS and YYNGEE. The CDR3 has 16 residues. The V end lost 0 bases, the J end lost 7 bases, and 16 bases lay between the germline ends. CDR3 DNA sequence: TGTGCCAGCAGCGTAGGTTTAATTCGGTTGGTCGGGGAGCTGTTTTTT. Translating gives CASSVGLIRLVGELFF.

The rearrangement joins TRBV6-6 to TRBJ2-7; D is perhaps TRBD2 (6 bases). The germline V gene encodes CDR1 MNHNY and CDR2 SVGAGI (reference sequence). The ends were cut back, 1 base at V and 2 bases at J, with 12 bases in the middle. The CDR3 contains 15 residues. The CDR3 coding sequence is TGTGCCAGCAGTTACTTGGGACTGCAGACCTACGAGCAGTACTTC. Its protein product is CASSYLGLQTYEQYF.

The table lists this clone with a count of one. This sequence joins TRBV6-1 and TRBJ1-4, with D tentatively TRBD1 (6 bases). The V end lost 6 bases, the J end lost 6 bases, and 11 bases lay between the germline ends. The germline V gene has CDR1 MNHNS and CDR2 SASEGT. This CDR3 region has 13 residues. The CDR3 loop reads CASRDRKHEKLFF. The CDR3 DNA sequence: TGTGCCAGCAGAGACAGGAAACATGAAAAACTGTTTTTT.

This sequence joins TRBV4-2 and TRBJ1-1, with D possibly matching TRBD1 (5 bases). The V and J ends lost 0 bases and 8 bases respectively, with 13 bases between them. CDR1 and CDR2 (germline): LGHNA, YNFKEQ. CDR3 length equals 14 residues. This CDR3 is CASSQDLGAREAFF. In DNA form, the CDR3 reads TGTGCCAGCAGCCAAGATCTAGGGGCCCGAGAAGCTTTCTTT.

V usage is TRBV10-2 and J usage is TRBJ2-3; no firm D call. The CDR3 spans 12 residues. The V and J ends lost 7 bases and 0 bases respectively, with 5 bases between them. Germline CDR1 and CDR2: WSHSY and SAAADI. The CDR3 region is CASTYSTDTQYF. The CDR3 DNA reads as TGCGCCAGCACCTATAGCACAGATACGCAGTATTTT.

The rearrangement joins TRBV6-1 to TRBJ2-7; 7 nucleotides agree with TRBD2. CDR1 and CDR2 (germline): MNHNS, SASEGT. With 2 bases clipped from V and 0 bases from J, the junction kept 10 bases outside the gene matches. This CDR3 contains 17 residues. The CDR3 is CASSESWRGLSSYEQYF. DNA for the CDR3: TGTGCCAGCAGTGAAAGCTGGCGGGGGTTAAGCTCCTACGAGCAGTACTTC.

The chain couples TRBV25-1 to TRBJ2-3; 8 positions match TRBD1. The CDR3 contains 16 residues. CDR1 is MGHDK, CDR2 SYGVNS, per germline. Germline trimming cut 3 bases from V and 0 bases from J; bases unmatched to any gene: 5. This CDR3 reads CASSEYRGLSTDTQYF. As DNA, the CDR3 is TGTGCCAGCAGTGAGTACAGGGGGTTGAGCACAGATACGCAGTATTTT.

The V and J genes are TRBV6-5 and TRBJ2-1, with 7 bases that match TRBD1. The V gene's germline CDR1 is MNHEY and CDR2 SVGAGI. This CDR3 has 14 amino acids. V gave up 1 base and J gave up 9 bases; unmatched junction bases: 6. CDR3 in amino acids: CASSYLQGWGEQFF. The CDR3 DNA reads TGTGCCAGCAGTTACTTACAGGGGTGGGGTGAGCAGTTCTTC.